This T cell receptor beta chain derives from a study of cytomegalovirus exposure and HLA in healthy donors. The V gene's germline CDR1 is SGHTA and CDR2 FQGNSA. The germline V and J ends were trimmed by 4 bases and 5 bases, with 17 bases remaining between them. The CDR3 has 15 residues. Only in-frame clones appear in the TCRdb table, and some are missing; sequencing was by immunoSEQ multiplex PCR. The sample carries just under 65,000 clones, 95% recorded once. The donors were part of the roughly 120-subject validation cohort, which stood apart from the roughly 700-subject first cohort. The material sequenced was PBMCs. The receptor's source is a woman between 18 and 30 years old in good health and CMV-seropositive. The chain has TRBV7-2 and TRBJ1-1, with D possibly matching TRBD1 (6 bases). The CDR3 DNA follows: TGTGCCAGCAGCTCTGAATCTCGGGGGGCAACTGAAGCTTTCTTT. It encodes CASSSESRGATEAFF. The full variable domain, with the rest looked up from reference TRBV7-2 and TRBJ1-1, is GAGVSQSPSNKVTEKGKDVELRCDPISGHTALYWYRQSLGQGLEFLIYFQGNSAPDKSGLPSDRFSAERTGGSVSTLTIQRTQQEDSAVYLCASSSESRGATEAFFGQGTRLTVV.